Following are 24 T cell receptor beta chains from one sample sequenced in a study of blood T cell repertoires in COVID-19. Only in-frame clones appear in the TCRdb table, and some are missing; sequencing was by immunoSEQ multiplex PCR. The profile shows roughly 700,000 clones, 85% to 90% of them singletons. Material for sequencing was peripheral blood. These TCRs come from a young woman with acute or convalescent COVID-19.

This chain joins TRBV4-3 and TRBJ1-2; D call uncertain. CDR3 length equals 12 residues. Germline V lookup: CDR1 LGHNA, CDR2 YSLEER. V was clipped by 0 bases and J by 8 bases, with 7 bases between them. In DNA, the CDR3 is TGCGCCAGCAGCCAAGATTGGAGGGGCTACACCTTC. It encodes CASSQDWRGYTF.

The gene calls are TRBV12-3 or TRBV12-4 and TRBJ1-4, with D possibly TRBD1 on 6 matching bases. Deletions cut 3 bases from V and 8 bases from J, with 10 bases between. CDR3 length: 13 amino acids. CDR3 DNA: TGTGCCAGCAGTTTGCGCAGGGGCGAAAAACTGTTTTTT. Translated: CASSLRRGEKLFF.

This clone has a single count. This chain links TRBV20-1 with TRBJ1-6; weak D call: TRBD1 (5 bases). The CDR3 covers 14 residues. Trimming removed 3 bases at V and 10 bases at J, with 16 bases between. Germline V gene lookup returns CDR1 DFQATT and CDR2 SNEGSKA (reference sequence). The CDR3 DNA follows: TGCAGTGCTAGTCGCCCGCCCGGGGGATCACCCCTCCACTTT. Translating gives CSASRPPGGSPLHF.

The chain employs TRBV6-1 and TRBJ1-2; D gene ambiguous. Trimming stripped 2 bases from V and 0 bases from J, with 7 bases between. The CDR3 runs to 14 residues. Germline-derived CDR1 and CDR2 are MNHNS and SASEGT. In DNA, the CDR3 is TGTGCCAGCAGTGAAACAACAGCTAACTATGGCTACACCTTC. Protein: CASSETTANYGYTF.

The chain employs TRBV7-9 and TRBJ1-1; D perhaps matches TRBD1 (5 bases). CDR1 is SEHNR, CDR2 FQNEAQ, per germline (reference sequence). The V gene lost 1 base and the J gene lost 1 base, with 7 bases spanning the gap. CDR3 length: 14 amino acids. As DNA, the CDR3 is TGTGCCAGCAGCTTAGGTAGGGGGAACACTGAAGCTTTCTTT. The encoded protein is CASSLGRGNTEAFF.

The CDR3 loop reads CASGEDRISGNTIYF. The CDR3 nucleotides are TGTGCCAGCGGGGAGGACAGGATCTCTGGAAACACCATATATTTT. This rearrangement joins TRBV2 to TRBJ1-3; 7 bases are shared with TRBD1. The CDR3 runs to 15 residues. Trimming removed 8 bases from V and 0 bases from J; junction bases left unmatched: 7. CDR1 SNHLY and CDR2 FYNNEI come from the germline V gene. Based on the CDR3 plus reference TRBV2 and TRBJ1-3, the full variable domain is EPEVTQTPSHQVTQMGQEVILRCVPISNHLYFYWYRQILGQKVEFLVSFYNNEISEKSEIFDDQFSVERPDGSNFTLKIRSTKLEDSAMYFCASGEDRISGNTIYFGEGSWLTVV.

The CDR3 bases are TGTGCCAACACTAGCGGGAACTACACCGGGGAGCTGTTTTTT. Its translation is CANTSGNYTGELFF. The chain uses TRBV7-3 and TRBJ2-2; TRBD2 matches at 10 bases. The V gene's germline CDR1 is SGHTA and CDR2 FQGTGA. With V trimmed by 10 bases and J by 3 bases, 5 bases remained unmatched. The CDR3 contains 14 residues.

The rearrangement joins TRBV4-1 to TRBJ1-1, with 7 bases fitting TRBD1. The CDR3 contains 18 residues. J was trimmed by 0 bases and V by 1 base; bases with no gene match: 11. Germline V gene sequence: CDR1 MGHRA, CDR2 YSYEKL. Here the CDR3 DNA reads TGCGCCAGCAGCCAAGTATTAGGGGGCAGGTCATTGAACACTGAAGCTTTCTTT. Amino acid sequence: CASSQVLGGRSLNTEAFF.

The chain is built from TRBV3-1 (or the pseudogene TRBV3-2) and TRBJ1-1, with D perhaps matching TRBD1 (5 bases). CDR1 is LGHDT, CDR2 YNNKEL, per germline (reference sequence). The CDR3 totals 16 residues. V gave up 4 bases and J gave up 8 bases, with 23 bases separating them. The DNA for the CDR3 is TGTGCCAGCAGCCGGAGCCTAGGGGTACCCATATCGGAAGCTTTCTTT. Translation: CASSRSLGVPISEAFF.

This chain joins TRBV7-7 and TRBJ2-2, with a possible D match to TRBD1 (8 bases). The CDR3 covers 17 residues. V was clipped by 5 bases and J by 5 bases, with 21 bases between them. The V gene's germline CDR1 is SSHAT and CDR2 FNYEAQ (reference sequence). CDR3 in amino acids: CASSPRTGTKGTGELFF. The CDR3 coding sequence is TGTGCCAGCAGCCCCCGGACAGGGACTAAGGGGACCGGGGAGCTGTTTTTT. The complete variable domain, with remaining parts taken from reference TRBV7-7 and TRBJ2-2, reads GAGVSQSPRYKVTKRGQDVTLRCDPISSHATLYWYQQALGQGPEFLTYFNYEAQPDKSGLPSDRFSAERPEGSISTLTIQRTEQRDSAMYRCASSPRTGTKGTGELFFGEGSRLTVL.

The V and J genes are TRBV7-2 and TRBJ2-7; 7 bases map to TRBD1. Germline loops: CDR1 SGHTA, CDR2 FQGNSA. This CDR3 contains 15 residues. With 5 bases clipped from V and 0 bases from J, the junction kept 7 bases outside the gene matches. CDR3 residues: CASSPEGQSSYEQYF. CDR3 nucleotide sequence: TGTGCCAGCAGCCCTGAGGGACAGAGCTCCTACGAGCAGTACTTC.

The V and J genes are TRBV29-1 and TRBJ1-1, with D possibly matching TRBD1 (6 bases). Germline V gene data show CDR1 as SQVTM and CDR2 as ANQGSEA. The CDR3 has 12 amino acids. Deletions cut 6 bases from V and 1 base from J, with 9 bases between. CDR3 residues: CSVLTGNTEAFF. DNA for the CDR3: TGCAGCGTCCTGACAGGGAACACTGAAGCTTTCTTT.

This clone was seen just once. The gene calls are TRBV10-3 and TRBJ2-7; 10 positions match TRBD1. This CDR3 comprises 16 residues. V lost 6 bases to trimming and J lost 3 bases; unmatched junction nucleotides: 11. Germline loops: CDR1 ENHRY, CDR2 SYGVKD. The DNA for the CDR3 is TGTGCCATCAGCGAGGGGCTCGGGACAGGGGTCTACGAGCAGTACTTC. This gives the protein CAISEGLGTGVYEQYF.

The chain recombines TRBV27 with TRBJ1-2; TRBD1 aligns across 7 bases. Trimming removed 5 bases from V and 6 bases from J; junction bases left unmatched: 12. The CDR3 spans 15 residues. The V gene's germline CDR1 is MNHEY and CDR2 SMNVEV (reference sequence). The CDR3 sequence: CASSRDRLYWDGYTF. In nucleotides, the CDR3 is TGTGCCAGCAGTCGGGACAGACTATATTGGGATGGCTACACCTTC.

This chain links TRBV30 with TRBJ1-1, with D unclear. Germline V CDR1 and CDR2: GTSNPN, SVGIG (reference sequence). Trimming cost V 3 bases and J 8 bases, with 13 bases left between them. The CDR3 totals 12 residues. This chain's CDR3 is CAWRTQSQEAFF. The CDR3 DNA sequence: TGTGCCTGGAGAACGCAGTCCCAAGAAGCTTTCTTT.

V and J are TRBV7-9 and TRBJ1-4, with a possible D match to TRBD1 (6 bases). CDR1 is SEHNR, CDR2 FQNEAQ, per germline (reference sequence). V was clipped by 1 base and J by 8 bases, with 14 bases between them. This CDR3 has 15 amino acids. This CDR3 reads CASSLERGLEEKLFF. For the CDR3, the DNA is TGTGCCAGCAGCTTAGAGCGGGGGCTGGAGGAAAAACTGTTTTTT.

V usage is TRBV4-1 and J usage is TRBJ2-1; possibly TRBD1 for D (5 bases). The germline V gene encodes CDR1 MGHRA and CDR2 YSYEKL. CDR3 length: 15 residues. V gave up 1 base and J gave up 4 bases, with 11 bases separating them. The CDR3: CASSQVLQEYNEQFF. The CDR3 DNA sequence: TGCGCCAGCAGCCAAGTGCTACAGGAGTACAATGAGCAGTTCTTC.

J is TRBJ1-1 and V is TRBV2; the D gene is possibly TRBD1 (5 bases). Between the trimmed V and J ends, which lost 6 bases and 4 bases, there was a span of 18 bases. CDR3 length: 15 residues. Looked up from germline, CDR1 is SNHLY and CDR2 is FYNNEI. The CDR3 DNA reads TGTGCCAGCAGACCACGACCGGGGGTTGCCACTGAAGCTTTCTTT. Its translation is CASRPRPGVATEAFF.

Written as DNA, the CDR3 is TGTGCCAGCAGCTTGGGAGTACAAAACAATGAGCAGTTCTTC. Encoded protein: CASSLGVQNNEQFF. The V call is TRBV7-2, the J call TRBJ2-1; D possibly corresponds to TRBD2 (5 bases). The CDR3 runs 14 residues. CDR1 SGHTA and CDR2 FQGNSA come from the germline V gene. The V end lost 3 bases, the J end lost 5 bases, and 11 bases lay between the germline ends.

This chain's CDR3 is CASSRILGDRGLWGTEAFF. In nucleotides, the CDR3 is TGTGCCAGTAGTAGGATTCTAGGGGACAGGGGGCTTTGGGGCACTGAAGCTTTCTTT. The rearrangement links TRBV19 to TRBJ1-1; 12 nucleotides agree with TRBD1. CDR1 LNHDA and CDR2 SQIVND come from the germline V gene (reference sequence). Losses at the gene ends were 4 bases for V and 4 bases for J; bases not matched to a gene: 16. This CDR3 is built from 19 residues.

The chain carries TRBV7-9 and TRBJ1-3; perhaps TRBD1 as D (6 bases). The CDR3 runs 16 residues. The germline gives CDR1 SEHNR, CDR2 FQNEAQ (reference sequence). The V gene lost 3 bases and the J gene lost 0 bases, with 12 bases spanning the gap. CDR3 amino acids: CASSFPGVSSGNTIYF. CDR3 DNA: TGTGCCAGCAGCTTCCCAGGGGTTTCCTCTGGAAACACCATATATTTT.

In nucleotides, the CDR3 is TGTGCCACCAGTGCGCGGGCCGCTCAGCCCCAGCATTTT. Its protein product is CATSARAAQPQHF. V usage is TRBV24-1 and J usage is TRBJ1-5; unclear D gene. Germline V lookup: CDR1 KGHDR, CDR2 SFDVKD. The CDR3 length is 13 residues. V dropped 5 bases and J dropped 6 bases, with 10 bases sitting between them.

A remark on this clone: The sample contains more than one DNA sequence encoding this CDR3. The chain couples TRBV9 to TRBJ1-4; no firm D call. Trimming cost V 0 bases and J 0 bases, with 6 bases left between them. Germline CDR1 and CDR2: SGDLS and YYNGEE. The length of the CDR3 is 15 residues. CDR3 region: CASSVAGTTNEKLFF. The DNA for the CDR3 is TGTGCCAGCAGCGTAGCGGGAACAACTAATGAAAAACTGTTTTTT.

This sequence joins TRBV6-2 or TRBV6-3 and TRBJ2-5, with a tentative D call TRBD1 (5 bases). Trimming cost V 4 bases and J 4 bases, with 16 bases left between them. This CDR3 is 15 amino acids long. In germline, CDR1 is MNHEY, CDR2 SVGEGT. This CDR3 is CASSFTGLWGETQYF. DNA of the CDR3: TGTGCCAGCAGTTTCACAGGCCTGTGGGGAGAGACCCAGTACTTC.